This TCR beta chain was sequenced during a study of OX40 agonist ivuxolimab in advanced cancers. Measured with immunoSEQ multiplex PCR; TCRdb has only the in-frame clones, and not every one. The repertoire holds around 67,000 clones, with 80% as singletons. The CDR3 consists of 15 residues. The germline gives CDR1 LNHNV, CDR2 YYDKDF (reference sequence). V was pared by 10 bases and J by 5 bases, with 24 bases between. The sequencing here drew on CD4+ or CD8+ T cells sorted from blood, taken in a trial of the OX40 agonist ivuxolimab. This chain joins TRBV15 and TRBJ2-7, with D maybe TRBD1 (5 bases). The clonotype was recovered from an adult with an advanced solid tumor such as melanoma, head and neck, liver or kidney cancer. DNA of the CDR3: TGTGCCAGTACTGCGAAAGGGGCAGGGATCCACGAGCAGTACTTC. Protein product: CASTAKGAGIHEQYF.